A single sample gave rise to the 11 T cell receptor beta chains below, sequenced in a study of cytomegalovirus exposure and HLA in healthy donors. In the PCR, 60 Vbeta and 13 Jbeta primers were used. Data came from immunoSEQ multiplex PCR; TCRdb stores just in-frame clones and leaves some out. The data show 150,000 to 200,000 clones, with approximately 85% seen just once and 9.3% held by the top ten. Source material: PBMCs. The receptor set was obtained from a man aged 18 to 29 in good health and CMV-seropositive.

This clone was detected once. The chain links TRBV7-2 to TRBJ2-2; 9 nucleotides align to TRBD2. The germline V gene has CDR1 SGHTA and CDR2 FQGNSA. Germline trimming cut 5 bases from V and 5 bases from J; bases unmatched to any gene: 9. This CDR3 region has 16 residues. The CDR3: CASSGQAGGFTGELFF. CDR3 nucleotide sequence: TGTGCCAGCAGCGGACAAGCGGGGGGATTTACCGGGGAGCTGTTTTTT.

The chain is built from TRBV19 and TRBJ1-2; no reliable D call. Germline lookup yields CDR1 LNHDA and CDR2 SQIVND (reference sequence). The V end lost 7 bases, the J end lost 2 bases, and 11 bases lay between the germline ends. This CDR3 contains 13 residues. In DNA form, the CDR3 reads TGTGCCAGTACCCCCTGGGAGAACTATGGCTACACCTTC. It yields the protein CASTPWENYGYTF.

The chain joins TRBV6-5 to TRBJ2-5; D possibly corresponds to TRBD2 (6 bases). The V gene lost 2 bases and the J gene lost 4 bases, with 11 bases spanning the gap. The CDR3 has 14 residues. Germline V gives CDR1 MNHEY, CDR2 SVGAGI. CDR3 amino acids: CASSYRQGGETQYF. The CDR3 coding sequence is TGTGCCAGCAGTTACAGGCAGGGAGGAGAGACCCAGTACTTC.

This clone was detected only a few times. The chain is built from TRBV5-5 and TRBJ2-5; no clear D. Germline V CDR1 and CDR2: SGHKS, YYEKEE (reference sequence). The CDR3 has 16 amino acids. Trimming removed 2 bases at V and 2 bases at J, with 16 bases between. CDR3 in DNA: TGTGCCAGCAGCTTCGATGCCTCGAAGAGACAAGAGACCCAGTACTTC. This codes for CASSFDASKRQETQYF.

The chain has TRBV11-2 and TRBJ1-2, with D perhaps TRBD1 (6 bases). Germline values: CDR1 SGHAT, CDR2 FQNNGV. The CDR3 totals 17 residues. The V end was cut by 1 base, the J end by 4 bases, with 19 bases between. The CDR3 DNA is TGTGCCAGCAGCTTAGGGGTGGGGGCGAACCCTGTCTATGGCTACACCTTC. It specifies CASSLGVGANPVYGYTF.

The chain employs TRBV19 and TRBJ2-7; 7 bases are a match to TRBD2. Trimming took 6 bases from V and 3 from J; bases not matched to a gene: 5. The CDR3 covers 13 residues. Germline CDR1 is LNHDA and CDR2 is SQIVND (reference sequence). This CDR3 is CASSDGGFYEQYF. CDR3 nucleotide sequence: TGTGCCAGTAGCGACGGGGGGTTCTACGAGCAGTACTTC.

V usage is TRBV11-2 and J usage is TRBJ2-2; D perhaps matches TRBD1 (6 bases). The CDR3 has 13 residues. The ends were cut back, 2 bases at V and 7 bases at J, with 8 bases in the middle. CDR1 and CDR2 (germline): SGHAT, FQNNGV. The CDR3 DNA sequence: TGTGCCAGCAGCTTACAGGGGATCGGGGAGCTGTTTTTT. Protein sequence: CASSLQGIGELFF.

V usage is TRBV2 and J usage is TRBJ1-4; D gene unclear. The germline CDR1 and CDR2 sequences are SNHLY and FYNNEI. Trimming stripped 6 bases from V and 8 bases from J, with 16 bases between. The CDR3 runs 14 residues. DNA of the CDR3: TGTGCCAGCAGAGTGCGCCGGGAGGGAGAAAAACTGTTTTTT. It encodes CASRVRREGEKLFF.

The chain joins TRBV7-2 to TRBJ2-2, with 12 bases aligning to TRBD2. Germline CDR1 SGHTA, CDR2 FQGNSA. CDR3 length: 15 amino acids. Losses at the gene ends were 5 bases for V and 4 bases for J; bases not matched to a gene: 2. The CDR3 protein is CASSALAGGTGELFF. In DNA, the CDR3 is TGTGCCAGCAGCGCACTAGCGGGGGGCACCGGGGAGCTGTTTTTT.

The chain carries TRBV7-2 and TRBJ1-3, with 8 bases fitting TRBD1. The germline gives CDR1 SGHTA, CDR2 FQGNSA. The trim removed 5 bases at V and 2 bases at J, leaving 8 bases unmatched. The CDR3 contains 16 residues. CDR3 coding DNA: TGTGCCAGCAGCCAAAGACAGGGGACCGCTGGAAACACCATATATTTT. This translates into CASSQRQGTAGNTIYF. Together with reference TRBV7-2 and TRBJ1-3, the CDR3 gives the full variable domain: GAGVSQSPSNKVTEKGKDVELRCDPISGHTALYWYRQSLGQGLEFLIYFQGNSAPDKSGLPSDRFSAERTGGSVSTLTIQRTQQEDSAVYLCASSQRQGTAGNTIYFGEGSWLTVV.

The V and J genes are TRBV7-8 and TRBJ1-1; no firm D call. The V end lost 1 base, the J end lost 1 base, and 16 bases lay between the germline ends. CDR1 is SGHVS and CDR2 is FQNEAQ in the germline V gene. The CDR3 runs 17 residues. DNA of the CDR3: TGTGCCAGCAGCTTAGATGTTCATGGCGGGGAGAACACTGAAGCTTTCTTT. Protein product: CASSLDVHGGENTEAFF.